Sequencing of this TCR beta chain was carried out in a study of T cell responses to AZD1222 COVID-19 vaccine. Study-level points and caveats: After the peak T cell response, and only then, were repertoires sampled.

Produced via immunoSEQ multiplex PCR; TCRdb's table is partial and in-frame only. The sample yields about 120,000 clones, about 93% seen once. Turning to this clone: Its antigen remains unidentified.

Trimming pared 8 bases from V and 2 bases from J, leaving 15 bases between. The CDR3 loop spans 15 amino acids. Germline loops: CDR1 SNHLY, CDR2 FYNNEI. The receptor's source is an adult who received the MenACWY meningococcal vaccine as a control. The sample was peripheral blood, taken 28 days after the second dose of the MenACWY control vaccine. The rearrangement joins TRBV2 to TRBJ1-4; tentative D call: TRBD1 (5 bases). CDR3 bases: TGTGCCAGCGTACGCGTGGGGGGGACTAATGAAAAACTGTTTTTT. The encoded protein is CASVRVGGTNEKLFF.